This T cell receptor beta chain was retrieved from a study of T cells in localized non-small cell lung cancer. Using immunoSEQ multiplex PCR, the repertoire was profiled, and TCRdb retains in-frame clones only, with some absent. This sample has 28,000 or so clones; over 70% occur once, and the top ten carry more than 9%. This TCR came from a man between 35 and 75 years old with stage III squamous cell lung carcinoma. The material was peripheral blood, obtained before any cancer treatment.

The CDR3 reads CASNPGGTSEQYF. The CDR3 coding sequence is TGTGCCAGCAACCCCGGGGGTACCTCAGAGCAGTACTTC. This chain joins TRBV28 and TRBJ2-7; the D gene is possibly TRBD2 (6 bases). This CDR3 is built from 13 residues. The V and J ends lost 7 bases and 7 bases respectively, with 17 bases between them. Germline lookup yields CDR1 MDHEN and CDR2 SYDVKM.